Each of the 2 T cell receptor beta chains below was sequenced from the same sample in a study of cytomegalovirus exposure and HLA in healthy donors. PCR used 60 Vbeta primers and 13 Jbeta primers. Libraries were prepared by immunoSEQ multiplex PCR; TCRdb keeps only in-frame clonotypes and omits some of them. The sample includes around 240,000 clones, about 80% of them seen just once. Sequencing was performed on PBMCs. These receptors all come from a woman in her forties in good health and CMV-seropositive.

The chain recombines TRBV7-2 with TRBJ1-3; D remains ambiguous. Germline values: CDR1 SGHTA, CDR2 FQGNSA. The CDR3 is 14 residues long. V lost 2 bases, J lost 4 bases, and 9 bases lay in between. The CDR3 nucleotides are TGTGCCAGCAGCTTATCAGGATCGGGAAACACCATATATTTT. Its translation: CASSLSGSGNTIYF.

The chain combines TRBV7-2 with TRBJ2-7; possible D gene TRBD1, 6 bases. This CDR3 has 13 residues. Germline V gene data show CDR1 as SGHTA and CDR2 as FQGNSA. Trimming stripped 4 bases from V and 3 bases from J, with 10 bases between. CDR3 residues: CASSYGQNYEQYF. The CDR3 DNA follows: TGTGCCAGCAGCTACGGACAGAACTACGAGCAGTACTTC.